What follows describes a single T cell receptor beta chain. Its antigen is still unknown. The sample belongs to a study of cytomegalovirus exposure and HLA in healthy donors. Regarding the study as a whole: The classifier reportedly diagnosed cytomegalovirus status with high specificity and sensitivity. Most TCR beta V segments were productive about 90% or about 30% of the time in an earlier analysis. Fewer than 200 TCR beta chains were listed as cytomegalovirus-associated.

Every donor was a healthy person donating bone marrow. PCR primers comprised 60 Vbeta and 13 Jbeta primers. TCRdb's copy holds only in-frame clones and misses some; the assay was immunoSEQ multiplex PCR. The sample consists of about 98,000 clones, about 70% of them appearing once. In germline, CDR1 is SGHAT, CDR2 FQNNGV. This CDR3 comprises 14 residues. Trimming removed 8 bases from V and 6 bases from J; junction bases left unmatched: 10. The TCR was taken from a human donor in good health. Specimen: PBMCs. The rearrangement links TRBV11-2 to TRBJ2-7; 10 positions agree with TRBD2. Here the CDR3 DNA reads TGTGCCAGCGTCCCCACTAGCGGGGCCCCCGAGCAGTACTTC. As protein: CASVPTSGAPEQYF.